These 27 T cell receptor beta chains came from one sample sequenced in a study of regulatory T cells in long-lasting Graves disease. Time point in this sample: newly diagnosed GD, antithyroid drugs for less than 3 months. PBMC-extracted RNA yielded the TCR library. Through Arm-PCR of CDR3 regions and iRepertoire HTBI primers, TCR beta libraries were built. Each CDR3 protein is one row after TCRdb ran MiXCR on the multiplex PCR reads. The table lists 510,000 or so distinct CDR3 sequences, 12% of them singletons, with approximately 9.6% in the top ten. A further study also used this sample, focusing on T cells in Graves' hyperthyroidism and ophthalmopathy.

The sample in question was peripheral blood mononuclear cells (PBMCs), obtained at new diagnosis, from a patient treated with antithyroid drugs. The receptors shown here come from a woman aged 25 to 39 with Graves disease.

This clonotype was seen at least ten times. This chain joins TRBV6-5 and TRBJ2-7; TRBD2 matches 7 bases. Looked up from germline, CDR1 is MNHEY and CDR2 is SVGAGI. This CDR3 is built from 16 residues. The trim removed 4 bases at V and 0 bases at J, leaving 9 bases unmatched. The CDR3 DNA sequence: TGTGCCAGCAGTTCGGGAGCTTCTAGCGGCTCCTACGAGCAGTACTTC. This sequence encodes CASSSGASSGSYEQYF.

The rearrangement links TRBV30 to TRBJ2-3, with 7 positions matching TRBD2. Trimming cost V 8 bases and J 2 bases; bases outside gene matches: 10. This CDR3 is 14 amino acids long. Germline values: CDR1 GTSNPN, CDR2 SVGIG (reference sequence). The CDR3 coding sequence is TGTGCCCGTTGGGGCGGGAGTATCACAGATACGCAGTATTTT. Protein product: CARWGGSITDTQYF.

This clonotype was detected only a few times. The chain is built from TRBV11-1 and TRBJ2-5; possibly TRBD1 for D (5 bases). V lost 6 bases to trimming and J lost 7 bases, with 15 bases between them. This CDR3 spans 13 amino acids. CDR1 and CDR2 (germline): SGHAT, FQDESV (reference sequence). CDR3 in DNA: TGTGCCAGCAGAAACCAGGGTTCGGGGACCCAGTACTTC. It encodes CASRNQGSGTQYF.

The V gene is TRBV5-1, the J gene TRBJ1-1; D perhaps matches TRBD1 (6 bases). The CDR3 is made up of 12 amino acids. The germline V gene has CDR1 SGHRS and CDR2 YFSETQ. V was trimmed by 3 bases and J by 10 bases, leaving 13 bases between them. The CDR3: CASSSDSGRAFF. DNA of the CDR3: TGCGCCAGCAGCTCGGACAGCGGGAGAGCTTTCTTT.

This clonotype was seen repeatedly, ten times or more. The rearrangement uses TRBV6-1 and TRBJ2-7; 12 bases agree with TRBD1. CDR1 MNHNS and CDR2 SASEGT come from the germline V gene. This CDR3 is 18 amino acids long. The trim removed 5 bases at V and 3 bases at J, leaving 14 bases unmatched. The chain's CDR3 is CASSLRDRGPNWLYEQYF. The CDR3 nucleotides read TGTGCCAGCAGTCTCCGGGACAGGGGGCCGAATTGGCTCTACGAGCAGTACTTC.

This clonotype was seen repeatedly, ten times or more. This chain joins TRBV28 and TRBJ1-1; no firm D call. Germline V gives CDR1 MDHEN, CDR2 SYDVKM. The V and J ends lost 1 base and 0 bases respectively, with 9 bases between them. This CDR3 contains 15 residues. The CDR3 reads CASSLSPVLNTEAFF. DNA for the CDR3: TGTGCCAGCAGTTTATCACCGGTCTTGAACACTGAAGCTTTCTTT. The full variable domain, with the rest looked up from reference TRBV28 and TRBJ1-1, is DVKVTQSSRYLVKRTGEKVFLECVQDMDHENMFWYRQDPGLGLRLIYFSYDVKMKEKGDIPEGYSVSREKKERFSLILESASTNQTSMYLCASSLSPVLNTEAFFGQGTRLTVV.

Many counts were recorded for this clonotype. This chain joins TRBV12-3 or TRBV12-4 and TRBJ2-5, with D possibly being TRBD1 (6 bases). V lost 7 bases to trimming and J lost 2 bases, with 14 bases between them. The CDR3 contains 14 residues. The CDR3 bases are TGTGCCAGCAACGCCGGACAGTCGCAAGAGACCCAGTACTTC. It yields the protein CASNAGQSQETQYF.

This clonotype has more than one count but fewer than ten. The chain combines TRBV3-1 with TRBJ2-7; 7 bases align to TRBD2. The CDR3 has 15 amino acids. Trimming took 7 bases from V and 0 from J; bases not matched to a gene: 9. Germline V gene sequence: CDR1 LGHDT, CDR2 YNNKEL (reference sequence). DNA for the CDR3: TGTGCCAGCAACCTCTGGACTAGTGTCTCCTACGAGCAGTACTTC. Translating it yields CASNLWTSVSYEQYF.

The chain links TRBV6-2 or TRBV6-3 to TRBJ1-5, with TRBD1 matching over 9 bases. The CDR3 sequence is 17 residues long. Germline values: CDR1 MNHEY, CDR2 SVGEGT. The V gene end was trimmed by 0 bases and the J gene end by 3 bases; junction bases not matched to a gene: 6. The CDR3 DNA reads TGTGCCAGCAGTTACTCTCCGGGACAGGGAAACAATCAGCCCCAGCATTTT. Translated: CASSYSPGQGNNQPQHF.

This clonotype was seen more than once but under ten times. The chain has TRBV3-1 and TRBJ2-7; 9 bases are a match to TRBD1. This CDR3 has 14 amino acids. CDR1 LGHDT and CDR2 YNNKEL come from the germline V gene (reference sequence). J was trimmed by 5 bases and V by 4 bases; bases with no gene match: 6. The CDR3 reads CASSPRDRADEQYF. The CDR3 nucleotides are TGTGCCAGCAGCCCCCGGGACAGGGCTGACGAGCAGTACTTC.

Worth noting for this clonotype: Since a much larger clone is just one base distant, this may be a read error. This rearrangement joins TRBV3-1 to TRBJ1-5; D may be TRBD1 (6 bases). CDR1 and CDR2 (germline): LGHDT, YNNKEL (reference sequence). The CDR3 covers 15 residues. The CDR3 reads CASRQGGEVGQPQHF. The CDR3 region has the DNA TGTGCCAGCAGGCAAGGGGGTGAGGTAGGTCAGCCCCAGCATTTT.

This clonotype was seen a handful of times. This rearrangement joins TRBV6-2 or TRBV6-3 to TRBJ1-1, with D hard to call. Germline CDR1 reads MNHEY; CDR2 reads SVGEGT. With 5 bases removed from V and 0 bases from J, the gap between germline ends came to 13 bases. This CDR3 is 15 amino acids long. The CDR3 protein is CASSERTGLNTEAFF. CDR3 bases: TGTGCCAGCAGTGAACGGACGGGTTTGAACACTGAAGCTTTCTTT.

This sequence joins TRBV3-1 and TRBJ2-5, with D possibly matching TRBD2 (6 bases). Germline CDR1 and CDR2: LGHDT and YNNKEL (reference sequence). Trimming took off 2 bases at V and 5 bases at J, with 15 bases between the two ends. The CDR3 is 15 amino acids. This CDR3 reads CASSQYPGAMETQYF. CDR3 sequence (DNA): TGTGCCAGCAGCCAATACCCGGGAGCGATGGAGACCCAGTACTTC.

This clonotype was observed once. Since a much larger clone is just one base distant, this may be a read error. J is TRBJ2-7 and V is TRBV7-8, with TRBD2 identical over 9 bases. V lost 5 bases to trimming and J lost 7 bases; unmatched junction nucleotides: 15. This CDR3 spans 16 amino acids. Germline CDR1 SGHVS, CDR2 FQNEAQ. CDR3 amino acids: CASSPRTSATYNEQYF. As DNA, the CDR3 is TGTGCCAGCAGCCCCCGGACTAGCGCCACCTACAATGAGCAGTACTTC.

This clonotype occurred many times. The chain's CDR3 is CASSLYGDEGYTF. The DNA of the CDR3 is TGTGCCAGCAGCTTATACGGTGATGAGGGCTACACCTTC. V gene TRBV7-3 combines with J gene TRBJ1-2; the D is unclear. The CDR3 spans 13 residues. CDR1 is SGHTA, CDR2 FQGTGA, per germline. V was trimmed by 2 bases and J by 8 bases, leaving 12 bases between them.

This clonotype appeared many times. V usage is TRBV6-1 and J usage is TRBJ2-3; 7 bases align to TRBD2. Germline CDR1 MNHNS, CDR2 SASEGT. The CDR3 has 17 amino acids. J gave up 2 bases and V 4 bases, and 12 bases lay outside the gene matches. The CDR3 loop is CASSGDPGLLFTDTQYF. The CDR3, as DNA: TGTGCCAGCAGTGGCGACCCGGGACTACTCTTCACAGATACGCAGTATTTT.

This clonotype was detected ten times or more. The chain uses TRBV7-9 and TRBJ2-7, with 10 bases that match TRBD2. Germline trimming cut 4 bases from V and 3 bases from J; bases unmatched to any gene: 12. This CDR3 has 17 residues. Germline V CDR1 and CDR2: SEHNR, FQNEAQ (reference sequence). The CDR3 DNA is TGTGCCAGCAGCTCCGACCTAGCGGGAGAGAAGGTCTACGAGCAGTACTTC. Translation gives CASSSDLAGEKVYEQYF.

This clonotype was picked up a small number of times. The chain couples TRBV28 to TRBJ2-3, with a tentative D call TRBD1 (6 bases). Trimming took off 10 bases at V and 2 bases at J, with 19 bases between the two ends. CDR1 is MDHEN, CDR2 SYDVKM, per germline. The CDR3 has 15 amino acids. CDR3 protein: CATELGGVITDTQYF. The CDR3 DNA is TGTGCCACCGAACTAGGGGGAGTTATCACAGATACGCAGTATTTT.

The V gene is TRBV19, the J gene TRBJ1-5, with TRBD1 matching over 7 bases. Germline CDR1 reads LNHDA; CDR2 reads SQIVND (reference sequence). The CDR3 covers 15 residues. The trim removed 5 bases at V and 3 bases at J, leaving 7 bases unmatched. CDR3 coding DNA: TGTGCCAGTAGTGGGACAGACAGGTTCAATCAGCCCCAGCATTTT. It specifies CASSGTDRFNQPQHF.

There are many counts of this clonotype. The J gene is TRBJ1-1, the V gene TRBV5-6; D gene uncertain. The CDR3 totals 15 residues. V was shortened by 5 bases and J by 1 base, with 15 bases between the two germline ends. Germline-derived CDR1 and CDR2 are SGHDT and YYEEEE. CDR3 residues: CASRGRRAANTEAFF. DNA of the CDR3: TGTGCCAGCAGGGGGAGACGGGCTGCGAACACTGAAGCTTTCTTT.

This clonotype was seen at least ten times. J is TRBJ2-7 and V is TRBV5-5; TRBD1 matches at 7 bases. The germline V gene has CDR1 SGHKS and CDR2 YYEKEE (reference sequence). The CDR3 is 17 amino acids. J gave up 2 bases and V 4 bases, and 15 bases lay outside the gene matches. This CDR3 reads CASSPAFGPGTAYEQYF. DNA for the CDR3: TGTGCCAGCAGCCCCGCTTTTGGTCCTGGGACAGCCTACGAGCAGTACTTC.

A word on this clonotype: A clone one base away is much larger, so this may be a read error. The rearrangement joins TRBV19 to TRBJ2-1, with 13 bases matching TRBD2. Germline assignment: CDR1 LNHDA and CDR2 SQIVND (reference sequence). CDR3 length equals 17 residues. The CDR3 is CASSPRTSGSSHNEQFF. The CDR3 DNA follows: TGTGCCAGTAGTCCTAGGACTAGCGGGAGCTCCCACAATGAGCAGTTCTTC.

The V call is TRBV9, the J call TRBJ2-5; D tentatively fits TRBD1 or TRBD2 (6 bases each). Deletions cut 0 bases from V and 5 bases from J, with 20 bases between. This CDR3 spans 17 amino acids. CDR1 is SGDLS and CDR2 is YYNGEE in the germline V gene. This CDR3 is CASSVGHGGTLMETQYF. CDR3 bases: TGTGCCAGCAGCGTAGGGCACGGGGGCACCCTCATGGAGACCCAGTACTTC.

This clonotype was detected only a few times. This rearrangement joins TRBV2 to TRBJ2-3; D might be TRBD2 (6 bases). The germline gives CDR1 SNHLY, CDR2 FYNNEI. The CDR3 loop spans 16 amino acids. Trimming removed 6 bases at V and 5 bases at J, with 21 bases between. The DNA for the CDR3 is TGTGCCAGCAGGAACTTACTAGCCCGGGCGGAAGATACGCAGTATTTT. It yields the protein CASRNLLARAEDTQYF.

This clonotype was counted many times. The chain uses TRBV20-1 and TRBJ2-1, with 11 bases fitting TRBD2. V was clipped by 1 base and J by 2 bases; unmatched bases: 7. The CDR3 loop spans 17 amino acids. Germline CDR1 is DFQATT and CDR2 is SNEGSKA (reference sequence). The DNA for the CDR3 is TGCAGTGCTAGAGTGCTAGCGGGAGGTATACCCTACAATGAGCAGTTCTTC. This translates into CSARVLAGGIPYNEQFF.

This clonotype occurred many times. The chain uses TRBV28 and TRBJ2-5; D possibly corresponds to TRBD1 (5 bases). The germline CDR1 and CDR2 sequences are MDHEN and SYDVKM. The V and J ends lost 5 bases and 0 bases respectively, with 13 bases between them. The CDR3 runs 15 residues. The CDR3 sequence: CASSPQANYQETQYF. The CDR3 region has the DNA TGTGCCAGCAGTCCACAGGCGAATTACCAAGAGACCCAGTACTTC.

Worth noting for this clonotype: It is likely a read error: a sequence one base away is far more abundant. The chain couples TRBV2 to TRBJ2-4; D gene uncertain. The J call may be incorrect, as the DNA end agrees better with TRBJ2-7. The CDR3 is 14 amino acids. Germline V gives CDR1 SNHLY, CDR2 FYNNEI. The DNA for the CDR3 is TGTGCCAGCATAAGAGACCACTCTTTTTACGAGCAGTACTTC. As protein: CASIRDHSFYEQYF.